A selection of T cell receptor beta chains follows, all from one sample in a study of cytomegalovirus exposure and HLA in healthy donors. TCRdb keeps only in-frame clones here, not all; method: immunoSEQ multiplex PCR. Of 150,000 to 200,000 clones detected, roughly 84% appear once; the ten largest clones hold approximately 0.26%. The sequenced sample consisted of PBMCs. These receptors originate from a boy aged 5 to 17 in good health and CMV-seronegative. Both conserved end residues are part of each CDR3. The D gene is left open where the match is weak. Size is stated for part of the rows, as once, few or many counts, or as a class when the clone is expanded.

J gene: TRBJ2-5
D gene: TRBD2
clone size: -
V gene: TRBV10-3
CDR3 DNA: TGTGCCATCAGCCGCGGGACTAGCGGGAAAGAGACCCAGTACTTC
CDR3 protein: CAISRGTSGKETQYF

J gene: TRBJ1-4
D gene: -
clone size: -
V gene: TRBV30
CDR3 DNA: TGTGCCTGGAGTGTACAGTCAACTAATGAAAAACTGTTTTTT
CDR3 protein: CAWSVQSTNEKLFF

J gene: TRBJ2-5
D gene: TRBD2
clone size: -
V gene: TRBV28
CDR3 DNA: TGTGCCAGCAGACCAGCGGGAGGGGCGGGAGAGACCCAGTACTTC
CDR3 protein: CASRPAGGAGETQYF

J gene: TRBJ2-2
D gene: TRBD2
clone size: -
V gene: TRBV7-8
CDR3 DNA: TGTGCCAGCAGCTTAGCTGGCCTAGCGGGAACCGGGGAGCTGTTTTTT
CDR3 protein: CASSLAGLAGTGELFF

J gene: TRBJ2-3
D gene: -
clone size: -
V gene: TRBV5-1
CDR3 DNA: TGCGCCAGCAGCTTGGGCAGGGGGGTGACAGATACGCAGTATTTT
CDR3 protein: CASSLGRGVTDTQYF

J gene: TRBJ2-6
D gene: -
clone size: -
V gene: TRBV29-1
CDR3 DNA: TGCAGCGTTCGCTCTGGGGCCAACGTCCTGACTTTC
CDR3 protein: CSVRSGANVLTF

J gene: TRBJ1-5
D gene: -
clone size: few
V gene: TRBV19
CDR3 DNA: TGTGCCAGTAGCCCCCAGGGATTAAGCCAGCCCCAGCATTTT
CDR3 protein: CASSPQGLSQPQHF

J gene: TRBJ2-7
D gene: -
clone size: -
V gene: TRBV7-3
CDR3 DNA: TGTGCCAGCAGCTTTGACGGGAGCTCCTACGAGCAGTACTTC
CDR3 protein: CASSFDGSSYEQYF

J gene: TRBJ2-7
D gene: -
clone size: -
V gene: TRBV28
CDR3 DNA: TGTGCCACCGGGATGTTAACTGCCTACGAGCAGTACTTC
CDR3 protein: CATGMLTAYEQYF

J gene: TRBJ1-2
D gene: -
clone size: -
V gene: TRBV4-2
CDR3 DNA: TGTGCCAGCAGCCAAGAGGGAACAGGAAACTATGGCTACACCTTC
CDR3 protein: CASSQEGTGNYGYTF

J gene: TRBJ1-1
D gene: -
clone size: -
V gene: TRBV6-4
CDR3 DNA: TGTGCCAGCAGCAGACAGGAGATTAACACTGAAGCTTTCTTT
CDR3 protein: CASSRQEINTEAFF

J gene: TRBJ1-5
D gene: TRBD1
clone size: -
V gene: TRBV28
CDR3 DNA: TGTGCCAGCAGGTACGACAGGGGAAGGGGCAATCAGCCCCAGCATTTT
CDR3 protein: CASRYDRGRGNQPQHF

J gene: TRBJ1-1
D gene: -
clone size: -
V gene: TRBV6-5
CDR3 DNA: TGTGCCAGCAGTTCCGCTATTAGGAGCTCTGAAGCTTTCTTT
CDR3 protein: CASSSAIRSSEAFF